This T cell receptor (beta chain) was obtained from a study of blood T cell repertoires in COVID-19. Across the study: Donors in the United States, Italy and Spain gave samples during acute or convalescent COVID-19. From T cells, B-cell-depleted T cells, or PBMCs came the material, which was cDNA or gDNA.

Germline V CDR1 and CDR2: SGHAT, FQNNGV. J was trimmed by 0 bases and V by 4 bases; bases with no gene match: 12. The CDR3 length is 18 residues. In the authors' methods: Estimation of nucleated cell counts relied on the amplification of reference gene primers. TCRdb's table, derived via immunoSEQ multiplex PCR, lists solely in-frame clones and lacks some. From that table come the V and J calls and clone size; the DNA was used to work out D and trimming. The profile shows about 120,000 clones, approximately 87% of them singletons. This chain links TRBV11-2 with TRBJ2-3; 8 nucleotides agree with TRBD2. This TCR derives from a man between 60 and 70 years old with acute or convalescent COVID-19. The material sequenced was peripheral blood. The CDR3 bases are TGTGCCAGCAGCTCCCAGGGAGCGGGAGTAACTAGCACAGATACGCAGTATTTT. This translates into CASSSQGAGVTSTDTQYF.